One TCR beta chain is described in this entry. Its antigen is unidentified. The data originate from a study of beta chain features in type 1 diabetes. The study, taken as a whole, reports: People with Type 1 diabetes carried modestly yet significantly shorter TCRB CDR3s in all four CD4+ subsets.

Expressed TCRB transcripts were sequenced after all isolated RNA was converted to cDNA. Only in-frame clones appear in the TCRdb table, and some are missing; sequencing was by immunoSEQ multiplex PCR. The table has over 650,000 clones, around 15% seen once; the top ten hold just under 0.04%. Germline CDR1 and CDR2: SGHRS and YFSETQ. Trimming stripped 2 bases from V and 0 bases from J, with 8 bases between. The CDR3 totals 14 residues. The J gene is TRBJ1-1, the V gene TRBV5-1; D may be TRBD1 (5 bases). Specimen: naive CD4+ T cells from blood. The TCR was taken from a man between 18 and 29 years old with type 1 diabetes. The CDR3 nucleotides read TGCGCCAGCAGCTTCAGGGACCTGAACACTGAAGCTTTCTTT. Its translation: CASSFRDLNTEAFF.